The clone carrying this T cell receptor beta chain appeared many times. As yet, its antigen is unknown. These data originate in a study of T cells in Graves' hyperthyroidism and ophthalmopathy. Notes on the study in general: Separation of ophthalmopathy from stable hyperthyroidism was achieved by a 13 V-J model.

Clinical symptoms, serum thyroxine and TRAb, thyroid ultrasound and orbital computed tomography were used for the diagnoses. Isolation of PBMCs was performed on roughly 9 ml fresh peripheral blood. What was amplified from RNA transcripts were TCR beta CDR3 regions. The TCR CDR3 first-round RT-PCR relied on the HTBI primer set. TCRdb analysed the multiplex PCR reads with MiXCR anew, one entry per CDR3 protein. The sample lists 350,000 to 400,000 distinct CDR3 sequences; around a sixth were seen once. The sample was blood. The TCR comes from a man in his late teens or twenties with Graves' ophthalmopathy.

CDR3 coding DNA: TGTGCCAGCAGTCTCAGAACAGGGCTTACCTACGAGCAGTACTTC. Translating it yields CASSLRTGLTYEQYF. The chain is built from TRBV28 and TRBJ2-7, with D maybe TRBD1 (6 bases). The ends were cut back, 5 bases at V and 2 bases at J, with 16 bases in the middle. Germline V gene data show CDR1 as MDHEN and CDR2 as SYDVKM. The CDR3 sequence is 15 residues long.